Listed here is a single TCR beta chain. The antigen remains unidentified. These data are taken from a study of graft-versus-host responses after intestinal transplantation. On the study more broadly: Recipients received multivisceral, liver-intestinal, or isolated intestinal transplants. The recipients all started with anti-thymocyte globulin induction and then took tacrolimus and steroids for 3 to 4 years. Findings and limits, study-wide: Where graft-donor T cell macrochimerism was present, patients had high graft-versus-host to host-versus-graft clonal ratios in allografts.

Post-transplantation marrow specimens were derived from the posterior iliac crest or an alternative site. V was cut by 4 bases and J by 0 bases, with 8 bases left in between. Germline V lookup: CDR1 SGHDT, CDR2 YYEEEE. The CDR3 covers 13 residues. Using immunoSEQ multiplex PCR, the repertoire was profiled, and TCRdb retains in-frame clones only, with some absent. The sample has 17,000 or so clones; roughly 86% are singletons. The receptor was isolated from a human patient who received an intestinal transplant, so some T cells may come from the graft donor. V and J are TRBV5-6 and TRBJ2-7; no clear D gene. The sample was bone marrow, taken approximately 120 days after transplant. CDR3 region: CASSVGSSYEQYF. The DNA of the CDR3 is TGTGCCAGCAGCGTAGGAAGCTCCTACGAGCAGTACTTC.